The 21 T cell receptor beta chains reported below all come from one sample, sequenced in a study of T cell responses to AZD1222 COVID-19 vaccine. Clones were sequenced by immunoSEQ multiplex PCR, and TCRdb holds only the in-frame ones, with some missing. The data show about 160,000 clones, with more than 90% seen just once and roughly 3.3% held by the top ten. The source material was peripheral blood, sampled 28 days after the second AZD1222 dose. These receptors originate from an adult who received the AZD1222 COVID-19 vaccine.

V gene TRBV29-1 combines with J gene TRBJ2-1; D may be TRBD2 (5 bases). Germline V CDR1 and CDR2: SQVTM, ANQGSEA. The CDR3 loop spans 11 amino acids. V lost 4 bases and J lost 15, with 16 bases in between. The CDR3 here is CSVVSTRFWFF. Here the CDR3 DNA reads TGCAGCGTTGTTTCTACTAGGTTCTGGTTCTTC.

The chain has TRBV10-3 and TRBJ2-2, with TRBD1 identical over 8 bases. CDR1 is ENHRY and CDR2 is SYGVKD in the germline V gene. This CDR3 is 15 amino acids long. With V trimmed by 2 bases and J by 6 bases, 5 bases remained unmatched. The CDR3 is CAISEGQGAAGELFF. CDR3 bases: TGTGCCATCAGTGAGGGACAGGGTGCTGCCGGGGAGCTGTTTTTT.

The chain employs TRBV15 and TRBJ2-2; D is ambiguous. V gave up 1 base and J gave up 4 bases, with 4 bases separating them. Germline loops: CDR1 LNHNV, CDR2 YYDKDF (reference sequence). This CDR3 spans 13 amino acids. The CDR3: CATSRVFTGELFF. The CDR3 nucleotides are TGTGCCACCAGCAGAGTCTTCACCGGGGAGCTGTTTTTT.

The V call is TRBV29-1, the J call TRBJ1-1; D remains unclear. The germline V gene has CDR1 SQVTM and CDR2 ANQGSEA. Deletions cut 8 bases from V and 7 bases from J, with 14 bases between. This CDR3 contains 11 residues. Here the CDR3 DNA reads TGCAGCCCCGGAGTTGGCCATGAAGCTTTCTTT. Its protein is CSPGVGHEAFF.

The genes are TRBV28 and TRBJ2-1; 10 positions agree with TRBD2. The CDR3 totals 16 residues. Trimming at V came to 1 base and at J to 7 bases, leaving 7 bases not matched to a gene. The germline CDR1 and CDR2 sequences are MDHEN and SYDVKM. For the CDR3, the DNA is TGTGCCAGCAGTTTATTCCCTAGCGGGAGTCAAAATGAGCAGTTCTTC. Translated: CASSLFPSGSQNEQFF.

The chain employs TRBV29-1 and TRBJ2-3; a possible D gene is TRBD1 (6 bases). CDR1 is SQVTM, CDR2 ANQGSEA, per germline. Trimming stripped 2 bases from V and 0 bases from J, with 15 bases between. The length of the CDR3 is 16 residues. The CDR3 reads CSVEPWTDTSTDTQYF. CDR3 bases: TGCAGCGTTGAACCCTGGACAGACACTAGCACAGATACGCAGTATTTT.

The rearrangement links TRBV29-1 to TRBJ2-5; either TRBD1 or TRBD2 may supply D (6 bases each). The CDR3 runs 14 residues. The germline V and J ends were trimmed by 7 bases and 2 bases, with 17 bases remaining between them. Germline assignment: CDR1 SQVTM and CDR2 ANQGSEA. DNA for the CDR3: TGCAGCGATCTAGGGTCGGGGGCACAAGAGACCCAGTACTTC. Protein sequence: CSDLGSGAQETQYF.

CDR3 nucleotide sequence: TGTGCCAGCAGCTTATGGGGCGGAATGAACACTGAAGCTTTCTTT. Protein sequence: CASSLWGGMNTEAFF. This rearrangement joins TRBV11-2 to TRBJ1-1; tentatively, D is TRBD1 (5 bases). CDR3 length: 15 residues. Germline V CDR1 and CDR2: SGHAT, FQNNGV. Trimming pared 2 bases from V and 0 bases from J, leaving 10 bases between.

The V gene is TRBV10-3, the J gene TRBJ1-2, with no clear D. V dropped 0 bases and J dropped 2 bases, with 7 bases sitting between them. From germline, CDR1 is ENHRY and CDR2 SYGVKD. This CDR3 has 14 residues. CDR3 residues: CAISESGRNYGYTF. CDR3 in DNA: TGTGCCATCAGTGAGTCCGGGCGGAACTATGGCTACACCTTC.

The chain has TRBV7-9 and TRBJ2-5; 9 nucleotides match TRBD1. Trimming removed 5 bases from V and 5 bases from J; junction bases left unmatched: 6. Germline CDR1 reads SEHNR; CDR2 reads FQNEAQ (reference sequence). The CDR3 length is 14 residues. CDR3 sequence reads: CASSNTGGQETQYF. Written as DNA, the CDR3 is TGTGCCAGCAGCAATACAGGGGGCCAGGAGACCCAGTACTTC.

The CDR3 DNA reads as TGTGCCAGCAGTGCCGGACTAGTCGGGGGCACAGATACGCAGTATTTT. It yields the protein CASSAGLVGGTDTQYF. The chain recombines TRBV6-1 with TRBJ2-3, with 7 bases lining up with TRBD2. The CDR3 consists of 16 residues. In germline, CDR1 is MNHNS, CDR2 SASEGT. The trim removed 4 bases at V and 1 base at J, leaving 8 bases unmatched.

The count of this clone is one. V and J are TRBV27 and TRBJ2-1; unclear D gene. Germline V gene sequence: CDR1 MNHEY, CDR2 SMNVEV (reference sequence). V was pared by 3 bases and J by 9 bases, with 6 bases between. The CDR3 has 11 residues. This chain's CDR3 is CASSFLGEQFF. The CDR3 nucleotides are TGTGCCAGCAGTTTCCTGGGTGAGCAGTTCTTC.

V usage is TRBV19 and J usage is TRBJ2-1; TRBD1 matches 11 bases. CDR3 size: 14 residues. The germline V gene has CDR1 LNHDA and CDR2 SQIVND (reference sequence). V shed 4 bases and J 5 bases; nucleotides not matched to a gene: 1. The CDR3 DNA is TGTGCCAGTAGTAGGACAGGGGGCCACAATGAGCAGTTCTTC. Translation: CASSRTGGHNEQFF.

The chain couples TRBV7-2 to TRBJ2-5; 9 nucleotides line up with TRBD2. Germline trimming cut 1 base from V and 2 bases from J; bases unmatched to any gene: 5. Per germline, CDR1 SGHTA and CDR2 FQGNSA. The CDR3 length is 16 residues. This CDR3 is CASSLGSGSGQETQYF. CDR3 sequence (DNA): TGTGCCAGCAGCTTAGGTAGCGGGAGTGGTCAAGAGACCCAGTACTTC.

This clone appeared a single time. The chain uses TRBV7-9 and TRBJ2-5; 10 positions match TRBD2. CDR3 length: 15 residues. Germline V gene lookup returns CDR1 SEHNR and CDR2 FQNEAQ (reference sequence). The trim removed 2 bases at V and 5 bases at J, leaving 5 bases unmatched. CDR3 loop: CASSLLAGVGETQYF. The CDR3 coding sequence is TGTGCCAGCAGCTTACTAGCGGGAGTCGGGGAGACCCAGTACTTC.

Note on this clone: The sample holds other DNA sequences that translate to the same CDR3. This chain joins TRBV7-2 and TRBJ2-7; a possible D gene is TRBD1 (5 bases). CDR1 is SGHTA and CDR2 is FQGNSA in the germline V gene. Trimming took off 1 base at V and 2 bases at J, with 6 bases between the two ends. The CDR3 is 13 amino acids. The CDR3 region is CASSLGQPYEQYF. The DNA of the CDR3 is TGTGCCAGCAGCTTAGGACAGCCCTACGAGCAGTACTTC.

The V gene is TRBV19, the J gene TRBJ1-5; D is undetermined. Germline CDR1 is LNHDA and CDR2 is SQIVND (reference sequence). The CDR3 contains 16 residues. V was cut by 5 bases and J by 0 bases, with 14 bases left in between. Here the CDR3 reads CASSPTRTDSNQPQHF. CDR3 coding DNA: TGTGCCAGTAGTCCGACGCGGACGGATAGCAATCAGCCCCAGCATTTT. Full variable domain (remainder filled in from reference TRBV19 and TRBJ1-5): DGGITQSPKYLFRKEGQNVTLSCEQNLNHDAMYWYRQDPGQGLRLIYYSQIVNDFQKGDIAEGYSVSREKKESFPLTVTSAQKNPTAFYLCASSPTRTDSNQPQHFGDGTRLSIL.

This clone was recorded only once. Other DNA sequences in the sample encode the same CDR3. This chain joins TRBV2 and TRBJ1-6; the D gene is possibly TRBD1 (6 bases). Trimming removed 2 bases from V and 7 bases from J, with 9 bases in between. From germline, CDR1 is SNHLY and CDR2 FYNNEI. There are 14 residues in the CDR3. CDR3: CASSERTVNSPLHF. The CDR3 nucleotides read TGTGCCAGCAGTGAACGGACAGTAAATTCACCCCTCCACTTT.

The J gene is TRBJ1-6, the V gene TRBV3-1 (or the pseudogene TRBV3-2), with D possibly being TRBD1 (6 bases). The CDR3 totals 15 residues. Germline values: CDR1 LGHDT, CDR2 YNNKEL (reference sequence). The germline V and J ends were trimmed by 5 bases and 6 bases, with 14 bases remaining between them. The CDR3 region is CASSSRGFFNSPLHF. The CDR3 coding sequence is TGTGCCAGCAGCAGCAGGGGTTTTTTTAATTCACCCCTCCACTTT.

The gene calls are TRBV7-2 and TRBJ1-4; a possible D gene is TRBD1 (5 bases). The germline gives CDR1 SGHTA, CDR2 FQGNSA. V gave up 5 bases and J gave up 3 bases, with 25 bases separating them. The CDR3 runs to 19 residues. The CDR3 sequence is CASSPGTGFTRRSNEKLFF. The CDR3 DNA follows: TGTGCCAGCAGCCCCGGGACGGGATTTACTAGGCGTTCTAATGAAAAACTGTTTTTT.

V gene TRBV11-3 combines with J gene TRBJ2-7; the D is unclear. This CDR3 region has 13 residues. V lost 5 bases, J lost 1 base, and 9 bases lay in between. Germline V gene sequence: CDR1 SGHNT, CDR2 YENEEA. Here the CDR3 reads CASSDGDSYEQYF. The DNA of the CDR3 is TGTGCCAGCAGCGATGGGGATTCCTACGAGCAGTACTTC.